This TCR beta chain was captured in a study of shared clonotypes between healthy human individuals. Recent vaccinations or acute infections were absent in the healthy HIV-negative adult donors. Assay used: immunoSEQ multiplex PCR; TCRdb lists only in-frame clones, some missing. The top ten clones hold more than 0.1% of a sample with about 2 million clones, roughly 96% of them seen once. In its sample, this clone was seen once. Trimming stripped 8 bases from V and 1 base from J, with 19 bases between. The CDR3 runs 16 residues. In germline, CDR1 is SEHNR, CDR2 FQNEAQ (reference sequence). The sequence was obtained from a man between 18 and 29 years old in good health. V is TRBV7-9 and J is TRBJ2-3; D gene ambiguous. Sequenced: naive CD4+ T cells sorted from blood. The subset is: CD45RA+ positively selected. CDR3 coding DNA: TGTGCCAGCGCCTACCTGATCTGGACCGGCACAGATACGCAGTATTTT. Its protein is CASAYLIWTGTDTQYF.